This T cell receptor (beta chain) stems from a study of blood T cell repertoires in COVID-19. Across the study: COVID-19 samples collected from the United States, Italy and Spain covered acute and convalescent phases. Nucleic acid was either cDNA or gDNA, and it came from T cells, B-cell-depleted T cells, or PBMCs.

Study processing details: Reference gene primer amplification in the assay estimated nucleated cell counts. Sequencing used immunoSEQ multiplex PCR; TCRdb keeps in-frame clones, though not all of them. V and J calls and clone size are given by that table; D and trimming were obtained from the DNA. Among over 130,000 clones listed, 86% were seen once. Trimming removed 4 bases from V and 3 bases from J, with 12 bases in between. Per the germline V gene, CDR1 is LGHDT and CDR2 is YNNKEL (reference sequence). The CDR3 is made up of 14 amino acids. This clone was seen a handful of times. The chain is built from TRBV3-1 (or the pseudogene TRBV3-2) and TRBJ2-5; a possible D gene is TRBD2 (6 bases). Source material: peripheral blood. The origin of this receptor is a man between 65 and 79 years old with acute or convalescent COVID-19. The chain's CDR3 is CASSPGTFEETQYF. The CDR3 region has the DNA TGTGCCAGCAGCCCGGGGACTTTTGAAGAGACCCAGTACTTC.